A selection of T cell receptor beta chains follows, all from one sample in a study of blood T cell repertoires in COVID-19. Produced via immunoSEQ multiplex PCR; TCRdb's table is partial and in-frame only. The sample has 180,000 or so clones; about 84% are singletons. The sample was PBMCs or T cells enriched from blood (not recorded which). The source is a woman between 25 and 40 years old who had recovered from COVID-19. CDR3s include the opening cysteine and the closing phenylalanine or tryptophan. Clone size is stated in some rows and not others, as once, few, many or a class when expanded.

>TRBV25-1|.|TRBJ2-1
CASSEYRPGQGANEQFF
>TRBV5-1|few|TRBJ1-4
CASSLGLTSGTGNEKLFF
>TRBV18|.|TRBJ2-5
CASSPSETQYF
>TRBV5-6|.|TRBJ1-1
CASSLVTTSMNTEAFF
>TRBV7-9|.|TRBJ2-2
CASSLVGGSSPGELFF
>TRBV4-2|.|TRBJ1-1
CASSLGLTMNTEAFF
>TRBV7-2|.|TRBJ2-5
CASSDLGEVGETQYF
>TRBV5-6|.|TRBJ2-4
CASSYADSPLNIQYF
>TRBV19|.|TRBJ2-7
CASSISPYEQYF
>TRBV28|.|TRBJ2-7
CASSLSPSGVNEQYF
>TRBV7-9|.|TRBJ2-5
CASSQFRGDIQETQYF
>TRBV11-2|.|TRBJ1-1
CASSLGQSEAFF
>TRBV29-1|.|TRBJ2-1
CSVAGLSSYNEQFF
>TRBV21-1|once|TRBJ2-3
CASSLQSFTDTQYF
>TRBV6-6|.|TRBJ1-5
CASRIGRISDQPQHF
>TRBV25-1|.|TRBJ2-5
CASSDTSGRVQETQYF
>TRBV27|.|TRBJ2-7
CASSGERVHVMEQYF
>TRBV19|.|TRBJ1-1
CASIPPRYDRAYTEAFF
>TRBV3-1/TRBV3-2|.|TRBJ1-2
CASSPPGNQQVF
>TRBV19|.|TRBJ2-7
CASSIRRDFYEQYF
>TRBV3-1/TRBV3-2|.|TRBJ2-1
CASSQTEMYNEQFF
>TRBV27|.|TRBJ1-4
CATATVSGQKLFF
>TRBV4-1|few|TRBJ2-2
CASSQGWRERGTGELFF
>TRBV7-9|many|TRBJ1-2
CASSLDQGDNYGYTF
>TRBV11-3|.|TRBJ2-5
CASSLGGRETQYF
>TRBV4-2|once|TRBJ2-7
CASSEKREGDSYEQYF
>TRBV19|once|TRBJ2-4
CASSIGTVLLAKNIQYF
>TRBV9|.|TRBJ2-2
CASSSGPRELFF
>TRBV10-3|once|TRBJ2-2
CATHIPIGSDTGELFF
>TRBV4-1|.|TRBJ2-5
CASSPIGLMYQETQYF
>TRBV5-1|.|TRBJ1-2
CASSLGLSNYGYTF
>TRBV27|.|TRBJ2-6
CASTSGANVLTF
>TRBV30|.|TRBJ2-7
CAWSAKELSGTTSYEQYF
>TRBV5-1|once|TRBJ2-7
CASSLAGTSGSYEQYF
>TRBV7-2|.|TRBJ2-2
CASSLARGTGELFF
>TRBV15|.|TRBJ2-1
CATSGRFYNEQFF
>TRBV2|few|TRBJ1-1
CASSVPPGVGAFF
>TRBV7-8|once|TRBJ2-1
CASRLAVALRNEQFF
>TRBV4-1|.|TRBJ1-2
CASSRTGGNYGYTF
>TRBV7-9|.|TRBJ2-2
CASSPKEGVNTGELFF
>TRBV5-6|.|TRBJ1-2
CASSSGTGYGNYGYTF
>TRBV28|.|TRBJ2-3
CASSYADTQYF
>TRBV28|.|TRBJ2-4
CASSLRLAGEQNIQYF
>TRBV19|.|TRBJ2-3
CASTPKTSTDTQYF
>TRBV5-4|.|TRBJ2-3
CASSLKGAPDTQYF
>TRBV3-1/TRBV3-2|.|TRBJ1-1
CASSPAGSVEAFF
>TRBV2|.|TRBJ1-5
CASSGTGGFNQPQHF
>TRBV24-1|.|TRBJ2-1
CATSDLPGLGGGEQFF